Following are 8 T cell receptor beta chains from one sample sequenced in a study of control samples from healthy donors and cancer patients. Generated by immunoSEQ multiplex PCR, the TCRdb table keeps only in-frame clones and is missing some. Of about 170,000 clones listed, approximately 92% are singletons. Sequencing was done on a sample of blood. All receptors come from a woman in her fifties or sixties in good health.

The chain combines TRBV2 with TRBJ1-1, with D uncertain. The germline CDR1 and CDR2 sequences are SNHLY and FYNNEI. V was shortened by 8 bases and J by 3 bases, with 7 bases between the two germline ends. The CDR3 has 11 amino acids. The CDR3 is CASCSDTEAFF. The CDR3 DNA sequence: TGTGCCAGCTGTTCGGACACTGAAGCTTTCTTT.

This sequence joins TRBV6-5 and TRBJ2-3; TRBD1 is a possible D gene (6 bases). Per germline, CDR1 MNHEY and CDR2 SVGAGI. CDR3 size: 15 residues. Trimming left V 6 bases short and J 0 bases short, with 13 bases between. CDR3 coding DNA: TGTGCCAGCAGCCTCGGACAGTCGAGCACAGATACGCAGTATTTT. It specifies CASSLGQSSTDTQYF.

This chain joins TRBV7-9 and TRBJ2-7, with TRBD1 matching over 7 bases. The J segment lost 5 bases and the V segment lost 3 bases, leaving 4 bases of the junction unmatched. The germline gives CDR1 SEHNR, CDR2 FQNEAQ (reference sequence). This CDR3 is built from 13 residues. Here the CDR3 reads CASSFTGEDEQYF. As DNA, the CDR3 is TGTGCCAGCAGCTTCACAGGGGAAGACGAGCAGTACTTC.

This sequence joins TRBV19 and TRBJ2-3; possible D gene TRBD2, 5 bases. Trimming left V 3 bases short and J 2 bases short, with 21 bases between. This CDR3 comprises 18 residues. From germline, CDR1 is LNHDA and CDR2 SQIVND (reference sequence). As DNA, the CDR3 is TGTGCCAGTAGTATCGGACTCACCTGGATCCTCCACACAGATACGCAGTATTTT. Protein sequence: CASSIGLTWILHTDTQYF.

The chain links TRBV10-2 to TRBJ1-1; D is ambiguous. The germline CDR1 and CDR2 sequences are WSHSY and SAAADI. This CDR3 is 13 amino acids long. Trimming removed 2 bases from V and 0 bases from J, with 4 bases in between. The CDR3, as DNA: TGCGCCAGCAGTGAGCCGGTGAACACTGAAGCTTTCTTT. Amino acids: CASSEPVNTEAFF.

V and J are TRBV7-9 and TRBJ1-1, with 8 bases lining up with TRBD1. With 2 bases clipped from V and 4 bases from J, the junction kept 6 bases outside the gene matches. Per germline, CDR1 SEHNR and CDR2 FQNEAQ (reference sequence). CDR3 length: 15 amino acids. For the CDR3, the DNA is TGTGCCAGCAGCTTACAGGGGGCGTCTGGCACTGAAGCTTTCTTT. It codes for CASSLQGASGTEAFF.

This clone has only one observation. The rearrangement links TRBV13 to TRBJ1-2, with a possible D match to TRBD1 (6 bases). The V end lost 1 base, the J end lost 4 bases, and 13 bases lay between the germline ends. The CDR3 is 15 residues long. CDR1 PRHDT and CDR2 FYEKMQ come from the germline V gene (reference sequence). Written as DNA, the CDR3 is TGTGCCAGCAGCTTAGATGGGGGACACAGCTATGGCTACACCTTC. Protein: CASSLDGGHSYGYTF.

The chain recombines TRBV5-5 with TRBJ1-1; D is ambiguous. CDR1 is SGHKS, CDR2 YYEKEE, per germline (reference sequence). This CDR3 comprises 14 residues. V was shortened by 0 bases and J by 4 bases, with 10 bases between the two germline ends. CDR3 loop: CASSLVGKPTEAFF. CDR3 nucleotide sequence: TGTGCCAGCAGCTTGGTCGGCAAGCCCACTGAAGCTTTCTTT.